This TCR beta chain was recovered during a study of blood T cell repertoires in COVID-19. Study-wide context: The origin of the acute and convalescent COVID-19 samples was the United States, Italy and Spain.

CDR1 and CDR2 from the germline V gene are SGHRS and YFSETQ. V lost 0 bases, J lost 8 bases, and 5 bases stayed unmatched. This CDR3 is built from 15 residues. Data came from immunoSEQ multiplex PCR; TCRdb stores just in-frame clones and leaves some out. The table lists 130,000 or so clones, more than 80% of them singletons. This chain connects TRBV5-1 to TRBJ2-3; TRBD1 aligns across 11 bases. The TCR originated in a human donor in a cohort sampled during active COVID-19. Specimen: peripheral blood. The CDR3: CASSLDPGTGGTQYF. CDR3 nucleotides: TGCGCCAGCAGCTTGGACCCCGGGACAGGGGGTACGCAGTATTTT.